This TCR beta chain was recorded in a study of blood T cell repertoires in COVID-19. On the study more broadly: Acute-phase and convalescent COVID-19 samples originated in the United States, Italy and Spain.

Authors' processing steps: Estimation of nucleated cell counts was performed using reference gene primer amplification. The method was immunoSEQ multiplex PCR; TCRdb's version includes in-frame clones alone and lacks a portion of them. That table gives V, J and clone size, and the DNA gave D and trimming. The sample comprises about 330,000 clones, 92% of which are singletons, and roughly 20% rests with the top ten. This CDR3 spans 12 amino acids. The germline gives CDR1 LNHDA, CDR2 SQIVND (reference sequence). V gave up 3 bases and J gave up 8 bases, with 10 bases separating them. Participants had their cohort set by participant-reported clinical history.

The chain combines TRBV19 with TRBJ1-2; D possibly corresponds to TRBD1 (6 bases). This TCR derives from a woman in her 30s who had recovered from COVID-19. The sample consisted of PBMCs or T cells enriched from blood (not recorded which). CDR3 loop: CASSMGTYGYTF. In nucleotides, the CDR3 is TGTGCCAGTAGTATGGGGACATACGGCTACACCTTC.